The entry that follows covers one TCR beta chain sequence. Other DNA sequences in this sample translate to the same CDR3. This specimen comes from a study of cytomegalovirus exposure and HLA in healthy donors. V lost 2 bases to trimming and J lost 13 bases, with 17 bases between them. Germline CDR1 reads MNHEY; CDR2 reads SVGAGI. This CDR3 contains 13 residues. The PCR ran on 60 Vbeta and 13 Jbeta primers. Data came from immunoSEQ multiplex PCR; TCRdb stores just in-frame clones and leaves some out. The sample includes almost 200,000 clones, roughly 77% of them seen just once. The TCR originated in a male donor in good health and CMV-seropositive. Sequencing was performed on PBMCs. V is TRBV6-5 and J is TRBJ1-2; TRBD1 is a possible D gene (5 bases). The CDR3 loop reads CASSYGQGARGTF. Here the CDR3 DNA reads TGTGCCAGCAGTTACGGGCAAGGGGCACGTGGCACCTTC.